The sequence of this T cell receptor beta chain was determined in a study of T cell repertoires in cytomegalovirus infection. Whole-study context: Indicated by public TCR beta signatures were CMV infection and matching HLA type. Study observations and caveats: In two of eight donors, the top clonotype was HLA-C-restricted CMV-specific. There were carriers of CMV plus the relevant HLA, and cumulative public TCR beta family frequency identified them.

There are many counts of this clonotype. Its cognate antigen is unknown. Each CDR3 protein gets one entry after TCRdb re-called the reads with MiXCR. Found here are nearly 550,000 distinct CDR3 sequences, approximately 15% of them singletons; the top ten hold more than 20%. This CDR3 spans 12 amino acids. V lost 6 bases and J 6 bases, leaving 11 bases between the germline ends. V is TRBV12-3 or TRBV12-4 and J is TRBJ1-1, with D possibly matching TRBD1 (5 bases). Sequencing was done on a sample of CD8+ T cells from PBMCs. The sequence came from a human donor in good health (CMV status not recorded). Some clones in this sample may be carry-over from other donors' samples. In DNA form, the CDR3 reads TGTGCCAGCAGGTGGACGGGGCCTGAAGCTTTCTTT. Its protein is CASRWTGPEAFF.